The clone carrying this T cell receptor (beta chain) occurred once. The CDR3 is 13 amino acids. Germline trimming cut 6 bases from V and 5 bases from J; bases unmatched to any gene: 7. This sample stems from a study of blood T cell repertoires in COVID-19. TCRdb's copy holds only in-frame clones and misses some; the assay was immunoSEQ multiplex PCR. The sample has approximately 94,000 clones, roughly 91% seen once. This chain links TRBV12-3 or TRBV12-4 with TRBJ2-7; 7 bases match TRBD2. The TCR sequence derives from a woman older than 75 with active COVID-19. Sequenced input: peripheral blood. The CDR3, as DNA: TGTGCCAGCAGCCTCGGGGGGTTCGACGAGCAGTACTTC. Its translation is CASSLGGFDEQYF.